The clone carrying this T cell receptor beta chain was seen just once. Trimming removed 4 bases from V and 6 bases from J, with 13 bases in between. CDR3 length: 15 residues. The germline V gene encodes CDR1 MNHEY and CDR2 SMNVEV (reference sequence). TCRdb's table, derived via immunoSEQ multiplex PCR, lists solely in-frame clones and lacks some. In the table there are fewer than 600,000 clones, roughly nine tenths of which are singletons. This sample was taken from a study of Ad26.COV2.S vaccination and SARS-CoV-2 variants. This sample's treatment: about 20 received Ad26.COV2.S at low or high dose, single or two shots; 5 received placebo; per-sample allocation not given. Day 63 following the first vaccine or placebo injection was when the samples were taken. Immunization relied on an Ad26 vector, which expressed Wuhan-strain SARS-CoV-2 spike.

This clonotype was sampled from a person aged 18 to 65 who received the Ad26.COV2.S COVID-19 vaccine or a placebo. The input for sequencing was peripheral blood, taken in a trial of Ad26.COV2.S vaccine versus placebo. The chain couples TRBV27 to TRBJ1-6; tentative D call: TRBD1 (6 bases). The CDR3 region is CASSSPTGGNSPLHF. CDR3 coding DNA: TGTGCCAGCAGTTCCCCGACAGGTGGTAATTCACCCCTCCACTTT.